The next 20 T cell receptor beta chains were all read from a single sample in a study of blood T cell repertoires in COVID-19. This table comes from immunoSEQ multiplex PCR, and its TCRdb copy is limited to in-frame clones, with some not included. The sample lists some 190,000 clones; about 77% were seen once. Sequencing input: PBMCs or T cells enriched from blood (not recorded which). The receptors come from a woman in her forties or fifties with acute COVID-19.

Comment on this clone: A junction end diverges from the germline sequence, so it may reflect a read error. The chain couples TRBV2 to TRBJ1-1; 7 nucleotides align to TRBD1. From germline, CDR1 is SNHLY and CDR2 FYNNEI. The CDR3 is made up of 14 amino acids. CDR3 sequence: CACRTGFLNTEAFF. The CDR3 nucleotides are TGTGCCTGCAGGACAGGCTTTTTGAACACTGAAGCTTTCTTT.

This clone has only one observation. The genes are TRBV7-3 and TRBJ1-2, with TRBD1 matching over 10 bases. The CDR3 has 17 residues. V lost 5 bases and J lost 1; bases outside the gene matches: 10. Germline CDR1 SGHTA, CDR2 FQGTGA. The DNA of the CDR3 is TGTGCCAGCAGCCCTACCGGGACAGGGGTCAATAACTATGGCTACACCTTC. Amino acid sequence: CASSPTGTGVNNYGYTF.

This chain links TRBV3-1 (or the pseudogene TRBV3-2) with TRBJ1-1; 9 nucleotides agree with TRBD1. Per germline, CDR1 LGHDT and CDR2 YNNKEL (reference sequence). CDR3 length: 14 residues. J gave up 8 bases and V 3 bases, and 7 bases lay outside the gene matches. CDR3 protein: CASSQRDREGEAFF. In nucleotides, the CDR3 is TGTGCCAGCAGCCAGAGGGACAGGGAGGGGGAAGCTTTCTTT.

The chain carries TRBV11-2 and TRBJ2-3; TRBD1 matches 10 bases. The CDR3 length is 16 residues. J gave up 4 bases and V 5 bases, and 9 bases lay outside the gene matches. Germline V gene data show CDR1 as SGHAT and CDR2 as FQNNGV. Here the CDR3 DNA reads TGTGCCAGCAGCACCTTTGGGACAGGGGTAGCAGATACGCAGTATTTT. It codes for CASSTFGTGVADTQYF.

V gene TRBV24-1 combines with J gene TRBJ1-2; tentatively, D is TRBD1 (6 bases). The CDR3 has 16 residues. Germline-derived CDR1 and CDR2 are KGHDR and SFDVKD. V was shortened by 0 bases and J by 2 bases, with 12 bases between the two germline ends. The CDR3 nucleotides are TGTGCCACCAGTGATTTGTCGGCAGGGGAGAACTATGGCTACACCTTC. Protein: CATSDLSAGENYGYTF.

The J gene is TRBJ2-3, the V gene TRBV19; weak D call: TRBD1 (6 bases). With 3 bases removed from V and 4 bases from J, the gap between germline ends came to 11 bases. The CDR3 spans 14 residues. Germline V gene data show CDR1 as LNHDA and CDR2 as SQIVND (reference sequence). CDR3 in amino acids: CASSIGTPPDTQYF. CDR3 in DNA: TGTGCCAGTAGTATTGGGACACCTCCAGATACGCAGTATTTT. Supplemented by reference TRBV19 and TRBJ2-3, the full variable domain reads DGGITQSPKYLFRKEGQNVTLSCEQNLNHDAMYWYRQDPGQGLRLIYYSQIVNDFQKGDIAEGYSVSREKKESFPLTVTSAQKNPTAFYLCASSIGTPPDTQYFGPGTRLTVL.

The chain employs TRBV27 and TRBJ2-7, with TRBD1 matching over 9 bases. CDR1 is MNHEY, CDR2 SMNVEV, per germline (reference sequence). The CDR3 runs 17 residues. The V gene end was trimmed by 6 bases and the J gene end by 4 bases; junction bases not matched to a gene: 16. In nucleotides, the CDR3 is TGTGCCAGCAGACCTACTACTTACAGGGACAGGGAGTACGAGCAGTACGTC. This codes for CASRPTTYRDREYEQYV.

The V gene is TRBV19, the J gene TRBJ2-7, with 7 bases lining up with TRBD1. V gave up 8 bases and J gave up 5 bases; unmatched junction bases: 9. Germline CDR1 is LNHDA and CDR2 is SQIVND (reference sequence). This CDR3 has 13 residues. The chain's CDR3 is CASVPDRRNEQYV. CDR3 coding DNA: TGTGCCAGTGTTCCGGACAGGAGGAACGAGCAGTACGTC.

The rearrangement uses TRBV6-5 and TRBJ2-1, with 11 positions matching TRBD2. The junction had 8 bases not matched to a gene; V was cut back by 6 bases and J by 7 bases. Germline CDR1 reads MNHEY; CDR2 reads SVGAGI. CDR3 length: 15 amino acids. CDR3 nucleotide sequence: TGTGCCAGCAGCGATCCTAGCGGGGGGCGGAATGAGCAGTTCTTC. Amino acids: CASSDPSGGRNEQFF.

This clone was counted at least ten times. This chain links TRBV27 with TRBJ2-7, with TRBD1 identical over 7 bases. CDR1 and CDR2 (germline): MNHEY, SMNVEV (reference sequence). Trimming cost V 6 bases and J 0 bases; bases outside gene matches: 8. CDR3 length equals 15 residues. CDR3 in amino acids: CASRPMGQSSYEQYV. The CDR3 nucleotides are TGTGCCAGCAGGCCCATGGGACAGAGCTCCTACGAGCAGTACGTC.

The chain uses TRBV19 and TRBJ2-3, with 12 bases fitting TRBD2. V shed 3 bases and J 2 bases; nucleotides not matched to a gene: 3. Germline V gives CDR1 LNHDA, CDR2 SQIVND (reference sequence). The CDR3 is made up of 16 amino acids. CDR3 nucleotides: TGTGCCAGTAGTATGAGACTAGCGGGGGCCACAGATACGCAGTATTTT. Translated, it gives CASSMRLAGATDTQYF.

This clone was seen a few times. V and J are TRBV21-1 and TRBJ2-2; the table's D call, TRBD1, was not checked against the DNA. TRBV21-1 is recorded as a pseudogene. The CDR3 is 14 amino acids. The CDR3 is CASSRGHLRGELFF. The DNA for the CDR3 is TGTGCCAGCAGCCGGGGACACCTTCGAGGGGAGCTGTTTTTT.

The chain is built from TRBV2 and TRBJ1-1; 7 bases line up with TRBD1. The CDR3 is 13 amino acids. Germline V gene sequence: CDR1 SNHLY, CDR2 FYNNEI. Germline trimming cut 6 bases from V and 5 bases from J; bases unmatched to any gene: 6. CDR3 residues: CASREGAQTEAFF. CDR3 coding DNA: TGTGCCAGCAGGGAGGGGGCGCAAACTGAAGCTTTCTTT.

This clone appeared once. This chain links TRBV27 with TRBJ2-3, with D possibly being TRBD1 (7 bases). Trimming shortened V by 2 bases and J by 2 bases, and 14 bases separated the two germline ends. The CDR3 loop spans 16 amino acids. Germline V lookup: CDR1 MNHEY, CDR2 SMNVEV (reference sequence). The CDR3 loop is CASSLSQGGVTDTQYF. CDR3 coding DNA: TGTGCCAGCAGTTTAAGCCAGGGGGGAGTCACAGATACGCAGTATTTT.

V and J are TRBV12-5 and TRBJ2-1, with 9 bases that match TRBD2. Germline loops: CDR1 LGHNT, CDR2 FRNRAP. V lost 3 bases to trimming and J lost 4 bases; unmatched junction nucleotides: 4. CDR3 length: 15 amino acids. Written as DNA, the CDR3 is TGTGCTAGTGGTTTACGGCGGGGGGGTTACAATGAGCAGTTCTTC. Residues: CASGLRRGGYNEQFF.

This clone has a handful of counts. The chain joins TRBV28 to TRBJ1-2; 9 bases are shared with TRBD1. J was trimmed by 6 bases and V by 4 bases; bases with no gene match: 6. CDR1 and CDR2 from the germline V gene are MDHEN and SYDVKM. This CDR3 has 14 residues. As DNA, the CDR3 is TGTGCCAGCAGTTCTGGACAGGGGTCCGATGGCTACACCTTC. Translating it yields CASSSGQGSDGYTF.

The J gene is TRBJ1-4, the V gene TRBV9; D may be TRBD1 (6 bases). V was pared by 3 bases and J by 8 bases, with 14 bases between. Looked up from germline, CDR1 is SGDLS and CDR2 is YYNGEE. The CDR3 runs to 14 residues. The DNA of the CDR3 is TGTGCCAGCAGCGCGCAGGGGTCTGGCGAAAAACTGTTTTTT. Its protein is CASSAQGSGEKLFF. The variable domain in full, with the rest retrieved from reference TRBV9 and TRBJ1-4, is DSGVTQTPKHLITATGQRVTLRCSPRSGDLSVYWYQQSLDQGLQFLIQYYNGEERAKGNILERFSAQQFPDLHSELNLSSLELGDSALYFCASSAQGSGEKLFFGSGTQLSVL.

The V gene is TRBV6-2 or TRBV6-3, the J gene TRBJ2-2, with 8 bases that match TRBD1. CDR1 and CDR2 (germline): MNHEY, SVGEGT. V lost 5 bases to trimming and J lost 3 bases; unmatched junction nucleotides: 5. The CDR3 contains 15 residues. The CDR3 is CASSQTGEDTGELFF. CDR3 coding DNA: TGTGCCAGCAGTCAGACAGGGGAGGACACCGGGGAGCTGTTTTTT.

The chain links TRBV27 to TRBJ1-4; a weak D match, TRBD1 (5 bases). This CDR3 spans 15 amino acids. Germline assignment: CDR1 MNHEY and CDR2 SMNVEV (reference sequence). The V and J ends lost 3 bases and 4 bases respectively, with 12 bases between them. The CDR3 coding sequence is TGTGCCAGCAGTTTGGGGCCGACTGGTAATGAAAAACTGTTTTTT. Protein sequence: CASSLGPTGNEKLFF. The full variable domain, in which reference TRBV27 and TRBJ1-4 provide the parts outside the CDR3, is EAQVTQNPRYLITVTGKKLTVTCSQNMNHEYMSWYRQDPGLGLRQIYYSMNVEVTDKGDVPEGYKVSRKEKRNFPLILESPSPNQTSLYFCASSLGPTGNEKLFFGSGTQLSVL.

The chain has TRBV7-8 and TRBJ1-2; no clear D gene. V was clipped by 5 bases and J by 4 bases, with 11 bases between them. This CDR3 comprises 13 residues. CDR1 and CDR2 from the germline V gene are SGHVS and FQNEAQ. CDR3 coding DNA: TGTGCCAGCAGCCTAGTGGAGAGCTATGGCTACACCTTC. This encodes CASSLVESYGYTF.